This T cell receptor beta chain appears in the sequencing data of a study of regulatory T cells in long-lasting Graves disease listed by TCRdb under 2021. Context from the whole study: Newly diagnosed Graves' disease patients had taken antithyroid drugs for less than 3 months. A total of around 35 samples underwent TCR sequencing: some 13 from persistent and approximately 20 from newly diagnosed Graves' disease patients. The study took place in China and was registered as a clinical trial. Patients with persistent Graves' disease were compared with patients with newly diagnosed Graves' disease using TCR sequencing and RNA sequencing of peripheral blood. Here is what the overall study found, with its caveats: Compared with newly diagnosed patients, persistent Graves' disease patients had lower TCR Shannon entropy and fewer highly expanded clones, which suggests clonal expansion. Only peripheral blood was studied, because thyroid tissue, the primary lesion, was inaccessible. Preferential use of TRBV28, TRBJ1-2 and TRBJ2-5 was observed in persistent disease, whereas TRBV20-1 and TRBJ2-1 were favored in newly diagnosed disease. The small sample size was acknowledged by the authors as a limitation that may reduce accuracy. Sequencing and analysis were restricted to the TCR beta chain. Patients with persistent disease shared more public clonotypes (approximately 2,500) than newly diagnosed patients did (966).

The receptor library was made with multiplex PCR. Sequencing instrument: Illumina HiSeq 4000. iRepertoire HTBI primers and Arm-PCR amplification of CDR3 regions were used to construct TCR beta libraries. Before sequencing, the PCR products underwent gel purification. The authors' analysis ran thus. Gene usage analysis of CDR3 amino acid clonotypes relied on the 60 to 65 TRBV and 15 or so TRBJ segments identified across samples. Filtered high-quality paired reads were merged into contigs using COPE and FqMerger. BLAST was used to align contigs to IMGT TRBV, TRBD and TRBJ reference genes, with CDR3 defined following IMGT. Clonotypes above 0.1% frequency were classified as highly expanded clones. Shannon entropy served as the measure of repertoire diversity, while the Gini coefficient captured V-J evenness. A clonotype was considered public if more than one individual shared it. Through fastp at Q25 and MiXCR, TCRdb rebuilt clones from the public reads, retaining in-frame beta chains. Every entry covers one CDR3 protein and lists the most common genes and DNA from its rows. It is TCRdb's table, rather than the study itself, that gives the V and J calls and clone size. The sample table shows 350,000 to 450,000 distinct CDR3 sequences, and 14% to 15% are seen once. The leading ten clones occupy over 15% of the sample.

The germline V gene yields KGHSH for CDR1 and LQKENI for CDR2. The CDR3 measures 14 amino acids from cysteine to phenylalanine. Only the CDR3 region is kept as DNA, spanning 42 bases read in frame from base 1. Trimming at the junction amounts to 8 bases on V and 2 bases on J, and the germline ends lie 12 bases apart. This clonotype was seen many times. The antigen it recognizes is unknown. The record has no base qualities; no much larger clone is one base away. This specimen's time point label, interpreted: newly diagnosed GD, antithyroid drugs for less than 3 months. For both TCR sequencing and RNA sequencing, RNA was extracted from PBMCs using TRIzol. The diagnosis of Graves' disease followed American Thyroid Association guidelines. Patients were recruited from an endocrinology department in Xi'an, China. Each patient gave 9 to 10 milliliters of peripheral blood, collected in an EDTA anticoagulant tube. Ficoll Paque Plus density gradient separation was used to isolate PBMCs, and no additional T cell sorting was done. An Agilent 2100 Bioanalyzer and agarose gel were used to check RNA quality, and a NanoDrop 2000 was used to measure RNA concentration.

The same sample was also used in a study of T cells in Graves' hyperthyroidism and ophthalmopathy. The second source states: A patient counted as having stable Graves' hyperthyroidism if no progression to ophthalmopathy occurred over 18 months of follow-up. Hyperthyroidism patients were aged 18 to 65 years and newly diagnosed, with disease duration of less than 2 months. Any patient with an uncontrolled infection, another autoimmune disease, pregnancy or lactation was excluded. Diagnoses were based on clinical symptoms, serum thyroxine and TRAb, thyroid ultrasound and orbital computed tomography. A first-round RT-PCR of the TCR CDR3 used the HTBI primer set with the Qiagen OneStep RT-PCR kit. Most expanded thyroid clonotypes (frequency above 0.001) were also detected in blood, a finding suggesting that blood repertoires may reflect thyroid immune responses. In cross-validation, a model built on a 13 V-J signature told ophthalmopathy apart from stable hyperthyroidism with about 90% sensitivity and roughly 81% specificity, and in testing the same model reached 80%/75%. In validation, progression to ophthalmopathy was predicted by the model with about 70% sensitivity and roughly 76% specificity, a median of roughly 6 months before onset. To identify distinguishing TCR V-J signatures, a discovery cohort of roughly 100 patients was used, comprising some 43 with Graves' ophthalmopathy and some 60 with stable Graves' hyperthyroidism. An independent validation cohort of 18 to 20 hyperthyroidism patients and about 16 patients who later progressed to ophthalmopathy tested prospective prediction of ophthalmopathy. The roughly 100 discovery patients were randomly divided into training and test sets at a 7:3 ratio. In addition, the study compared T-cell repertoires in thyroid tissue and in blood from over 5 Graves' hyperthyroidism patients. Following sampling, methimazole starting at 30 mg daily was given to hyperthyroidism patients, and high-dose intravenous methylprednisolone was given to ophthalmopathy patients. Libraries were constructed in a second round of multiplex PCR, after which size selection and purification were performed. Paired-end sequencing of the libraries was performed with 100 bp reads on an Illumina HiSeq2000. SOAPnuke was used to process the raw data, with reads discarded if the reads contained adapters or uncalled bases, had a mean Phred below 15, or lacked an exact constant-primer or identifier match. High-quality paired reads were merged with COPE v1.2.5, and unique nucleotide sequences were defined as clonotypes. MiTCR v1.1 was used to align the clonotypes against IMGT TRBV, TRBD and TRBJ reference segments. The analysis included only V-J combinations with a frequency above 0.0001, which together covered approximately 99% of the repertoires. A TCS score was defined as the ratio between F50 (clonal expansion) and ExV (chaos), using BLOSUM62-based TCRdist between CDR3 peptides within each V-J. Welch's t-statistics and random forest reduced just over 500 V-J features to 13, which were used in a naive Bayes classifier (R e1071). No statistical method was used to fix the sample size in advance, and group allocation was not hidden from the investigators. The paper describes TCR Vbeta CDR3 sequencing of 120 to 150 peripheral blood samples, made up of roughly 45 ophthalmopathy patients, some 76 hyperthyroidism patients and 17 progressor patients.

The chain couples TRBV18 to TRBJ1-4, and possibly TRBD1, on 5 matching bases. The material was peripheral blood mononuclear cells (PBMCs), obtained at new diagnosis, from a patient treated with antithyroid drugs. The clonotype comes from a woman aged 30 to 39 with Graves disease. Donor details come from another sample of the same person, matched by shared clones. The DNA sequence is TGTGCCAGCAGCCCCGGGGCGACTAATGAAAAACTGTTTTTT. Translated, it reads CASSPGATNEKLFF.